Sequencing of this T cell receptor beta chain was carried out in a study of graft-versus-host responses after intestinal transplantation. Study conclusions and caveats: Recipient-marrow GvH clones were detected, some having first appeared in ileum or blood.

Using immunoSEQ multiplex PCR, the repertoire was profiled, and TCRdb retains in-frame clones only, with some absent. Altogether roughly 120,000 clones are present, about 93% being singletons, with the ten largest covering around 0.12%. Turning to this clone: The antigen is undetermined.

This CDR3 region has 16 residues. Unmatched junction bases numbered 6, after V lost 3 bases and J lost 0 bases. The V gene's germline CDR1 is SNHLY and CDR2 FYNNEI. The clonotype was recovered from a human donor who received an intestinal transplant. The V and J genes are TRBV2 and TRBJ2-3, with 7 bases identical to TRBD1. Sequencing used unstimulated CD4+ T cells sorted from spleen or lymph node cells, obtained before intestinal transplant. This CDR3 reads CASSDRGTVSTDTQYF. DNA for the CDR3: TGTGCCAGCAGTGATAGGGGGACAGTTAGCACAGATACGCAGTATTTT.